This TCR beta chain was captured in a study of beta chain features in type 1 diabetes. The whole isolated RNA underwent reverse transcription, so sequencing captured expressed TCRB transcripts. Assay: immunoSEQ multiplex PCR; the TCRdb copy retains only in-frame clones and omits some. Of hundreds of thousands of clones listed, around 12% were seen once; the top ten hold 0.017%. The sequenced sample consisted of naive CD4+ T cells from blood. This TCR was recovered from a man younger than 35 in good health.

In nucleotides, the CDR3 is TGTGCCAGCAGTACGGACAGGGGTAGGGCACCCCTCCACTTT. Translating gives CASSTDRGRAPLHF. The genes are TRBV28 and TRBJ1-6; 9 bases fit TRBD1. CDR1 is MDHEN, CDR2 SYDVKM, per germline. V was pared by 5 bases and J by 11 bases, with 7 bases of the junction left unmatched. This CDR3 has 14 residues.